These 25 T cell receptor beta chains were all obtained from the same sample, sequenced in a study of spatial heterogeneity in lung cancer. TCRdb reprocessed the 5' RACE reads with MiXCR, giving one entry per CDR3 protein. The repertoire holds about 47,000 distinct CDR3 sequences, with roughly 7.4% as singletons. The time point here: blood at routine non-recurrence follow-up after resection. TCRs were sequenced from unsorted whole RNA of tumor, nontumor lung or PBMC. The source material was PBMCs, sampled at follow-up. The receptors derive from a female donor with early-stage non-small cell lung cancer.

The rearrangement joins TRBV6-2 or TRBV6-3 to TRBJ1-3, with D possibly TRBD1 on 5 matching bases. Trimming left V 6 bases short and J 3 bases short, with 9 bases between. Germline CDR1 and CDR2: MNHEY and SVGEGT. This CDR3 has 13 residues. The CDR3, as DNA: TGTGCCAGCAGAAGACAGCTTGGAAACACCATATATTTT. Its translation is CASRRQLGNTIYF.

The sample holds many counts of this clonotype. The chain has TRBV11-2 and TRBJ1-4; no firm D call. There are 15 residues in the CDR3. Trimming removed 5 bases at V and 2 bases at J, with 12 bases between. Per the germline V gene, CDR1 is SGHAT and CDR2 is FQNNGV. The CDR3 protein is CASSTRGWTNEKLFF. The DNA of the CDR3 is TGTGCCAGCAGCACCAGAGGTTGGACTAATGAAAAACTGTTTTTT.

This clonotype was detected only a few times. The chain joins TRBV3-1 to TRBJ1-3; 9 nucleotides agree with TRBD1. Germline CDR1 LGHDT, CDR2 YNNKEL (reference sequence). This CDR3 is built from 16 residues. J lost 3 bases, V lost 1 base, and 4 bases had no gene match. The CDR3 DNA follows: TGTGCCAGCAGCCAAGGGACAGGGGACTTTGGAAACACCATATATTTT. Translated: CASSQGTGDFGNTIYF.

This clonotype was counted at least ten times. The chain carries TRBV29-1 and TRBJ2-1; D might be TRBD2 (5 bases). There are 12 residues in the CDR3. V dropped 4 bases and J dropped 10 bases, with 14 bases sitting between them. Germline V gene lookup returns CDR1 SQVTM and CDR2 ANQGSEA. The CDR3 sequence: CSVVRPGSEQFF. As DNA, the CDR3 is TGCAGCGTTGTCCGCCCGGGGAGCGAGCAGTTCTTC.

This clonotype was picked up a small number of times. DNA for the CDR3: TGTGCCGGGAACAAGTACATGAACACTGAAGCTTTCTTT. Its translation is CAGNKYMNTEAFF. This chain connects TRBV2 to TRBJ1-1; no clear D gene. CDR3 size: 13 residues. The V gene lost 11 bases and the J gene lost 0 bases, with 13 bases spanning the gap. Looked up from germline, CDR1 is SNHLY and CDR2 is FYNNEI.

This clonotype has only a few counts. This chain uses TRBV7-2 with TRBJ2-1; unclear D gene. V dropped 3 bases and J dropped 10 bases, with 7 bases sitting between them. The CDR3 is 11 residues long. Germline V gene data show CDR1 as SGHTA and CDR2 as FQGNSA. The CDR3: CASSFYQEQFF. CDR3 coding DNA: TGTGCCAGCAGCTTCTATCAAGAGCAGTTCTTC.

There are many counts of this clonotype. V and J are TRBV29-1 and TRBJ2-7, with 7 bases aligning to TRBD1. Unmatched junction bases numbered 7, after V lost 4 bases and J lost 4 bases. CDR1 and CDR2 (germline): SQVTM, ANQGSEA. CDR3 size: 13 residues. The CDR3, as DNA: TGCAGCGTTGCCCGGGGACAGCCGTACGAGCAGTACTTC. Amino acid sequence: CSVARGQPYEQYF.

Many counts were recorded for this clonotype. V usage is TRBV7-2 and J usage is TRBJ2-3; 8 positions agree with TRBD1. V was pared by 5 bases and J by 4 bases, with 2 bases of the junction left unmatched. This CDR3 has 13 amino acids. Germline assignment: CDR1 SGHTA and CDR2 FQGNSA. Here the CDR3 DNA reads TGTGCCAGCAGCCGGACAGGGCCAGATACGCAGTATTTT. It translates to CASSRTGPDTQYF. Full variable domain (outside the CDR3, taken from reference TRBV7-2 and TRBJ2-3): GAGVSQSPSNKVTEKGKDVELRCDPISGHTALYWYRQSLGQGLEFLIYFQGNSAPDKSGLPSDRFSAERTGGSVSTLTIQRTQQEDSAVYLCASSRTGPDTQYFGPGTRLTVL.

The sample holds many counts of this clonotype. This rearrangement joins TRBV7-6 to TRBJ1-3, with D unresolved. Germline V gene data show CDR1 as SGHVS and CDR2 as FNYEAQ. This CDR3 has 16 residues. Trimming stripped 1 base from V and 0 bases from J, with 10 bases between. CDR3 bases: TGTGCCAGCAGCTTAGGGGATATCCGCTCTGGAAACACCATATATTTT. Translation: CASSLGDIRSGNTIYF.

In its sample, this clonotype was seen many times. As DNA, the CDR3 is TGTGCCAGCAGTTTCCTCTGGGGCTCGACGGGAGAGCTGTTTTTT. This translates into CASSFLWGSTGELFF. J is TRBJ2-2 and V is TRBV27; tentatively, D is TRBD1 or TRBD2 (5 bases each). Germline CDR1 and CDR2: MNHEY and SMNVEV (reference sequence). The CDR3 totals 15 residues. V was clipped by 3 bases and J by 11 bases, with 19 bases between them.

This clonotype was picked up many times. The genes are TRBV5-6 and TRBJ2-7; the match to TRBD2 covers 8 bases. CDR1 is SGHDT, CDR2 YYEEEE, per germline. Losses at the gene ends were 4 bases for V and 7 bases for J; bases not matched to a gene: 13. The CDR3 loop spans 15 amino acids. The CDR3 region is CASSANWRGAREQYF. CDR3 bases: TGTGCCAGCAGCGCCAACTGGCGGGGGGCCAGGGAGCAGTACTTC. Full variable domain (rest looked up from reference TRBV5-6 and TRBJ2-7): DAGVTQSPTHLIKTRGQQVTLRCSPKSGHDTVSWYQQALGQGPQFIFQYYEEEERQRGNFPDRFSGHQFPNYSSELNVNALLLGDSALYLCASSANWRGAREQYFGPGTRLTVT.

Ten or more counts support this clonotype. The rearrangement links TRBV2 to TRBJ2-7; possibly TRBD1 or TRBD2 for D (5 bases each). Germline V gene data show CDR1 as SNHLY and CDR2 as FYNNEI. The CDR3 runs to 15 residues. Trimming left V 7 bases short and J 3 bases short, with 19 bases between. The CDR3 spells CASTLQGVVYYEQYF. The CDR3 DNA follows: TGTGCCAGCACCCTCCAGGGAGTTGTGTACTACGAGCAGTACTTC.

This clonotype was counted ten times or more. The chain joins TRBV6-5 to TRBJ1-2, with 10 bases fitting TRBD1. With 7 bases clipped from V and 4 bases from J, the junction kept 12 bases outside the gene matches. The CDR3 runs to 16 residues. Looked up from germline, CDR1 is MNHEY and CDR2 is SVGAGI. CDR3 protein: CASTDGGQGLFYGYTF. The CDR3 DNA reads as TGTGCCAGCACCGATGGGGGACAGGGGCTCTTCTATGGCTACACCTTC.

The table lists this clonotype with a few counts. The chain uses TRBV15 and TRBJ2-7; the D is unclear. The CDR3 runs to 15 residues. Germline CDR1 and CDR2: LNHNV and YYDKDF (reference sequence). V lost 1 base to trimming and J lost 2 bases, with 12 bases between them. The DNA of the CDR3 is TGTGCCACCAGCAGAGTAGTTACCCAGACCTACGAGCAGTACTTC. Protein: CATSRVVTQTYEQYF. Full variable domain (outside the CDR3, taken from reference TRBV15 and TRBJ2-7): DAMVIQNPRYQVTQFGKPVTLSCSQTLNHNVMYWYQQKSSQAPKLLFHYYDKDFNNEADTPDNFQSRRPNTSFCFLDIRSPGLGDTAMYLCATSRVVTQTYEQYFGPGTRLTVT.

This clonotype was seen a handful of times. This chain uses TRBV6-5 with TRBJ1-5; D gene uncertain. Per the germline V gene, CDR1 is MNHEY and CDR2 is SVGAGI. The CDR3 sequence is 16 residues long. Trimming stripped 2 bases from V and 6 bases from J, with 17 bases between. Here the CDR3 DNA reads TGTGCCAGCAGTTACAAATCTCCGGGATTTGGTCAGCCCCAGCATTTT. Translating gives CASSYKSPGFGQPQHF.

This clonotype was seen only a few times. At one end the junction does not follow the germline gene, possibly because of a read error. The chain joins TRBV2 to TRBJ2-3; 16 bases are shared with TRBD2. The length of the CDR3 is 16 residues. Looked up from germline, CDR1 is SNHLY and CDR2 is FYNNEI. In nucleotides, the CDR3 is TGTCCCAGGGGGACTAGCGGGGGGGCCAATACAGATACGCAGTATTTT. Translated: CPRGTSGGANTDTQYF.

This clonotype was seen ten or more times. The chain joins TRBV19 to TRBJ1-2, with D hard to call. The CDR3 covers 14 residues. Looked up from germline, CDR1 is LNHDA and CDR2 is SQIVND (reference sequence). The V end lost 6 bases, the J end lost 4 bases, and 15 bases lay between the germline ends. The chain's CDR3 is CASRPPQAGYGYTF. As DNA, the CDR3 is TGTGCCAGTAGACCCCCACAAGCCGGCTATGGCTACACCTTC.

At least ten counts were recorded for this clonotype. The chain combines TRBV3-1 with TRBJ1-1, with D perhaps TRBD1 (5 bases). V was trimmed by 6 bases and J by 4 bases, leaving 12 bases between them. The CDR3 runs to 13 residues. The germline V gene encodes CDR1 LGHDT and CDR2 YNNKEL (reference sequence). CDR3 loop: CASRAAGGTEAFF. The CDR3 bases are TGTGCCAGCAGAGCGGCCGGGGGCACTGAAGCTTTCTTT.

This clonotype showed up many times. The chain has TRBV7-9 and TRBJ2-1, with 8 bases aligning to TRBD2. The CDR3 totals 15 residues. Losses at the gene ends were 3 bases for V and 0 bases for J; bases not matched to a gene: 1. Germline V CDR1 and CDR2: SEHNR, FQNEAQ (reference sequence). In nucleotides, the CDR3 is TGTGCCAGCAGCTTCGGGGGGGACTCCTACAATGAGCAGTTCTTC. It encodes CASSFGGDSYNEQFF.

This clonotype occurred many times. J is TRBJ2-2 and V is TRBV7-8, with 8 bases aligning to TRBD1. CDR1 is SGHVS, CDR2 FQNEAQ, per germline. The CDR3 extends over 14 amino acids. The trim removed 8 bases at V and 3 bases at J, leaving 5 bases unmatched. This CDR3 reads CASQGQADTGELFF. The CDR3 region has the DNA TGTGCCAGCCAGGGACAGGCGGACACCGGGGAGCTGTTTTTT.

The genes are TRBV4-1 and TRBJ1-1; 11 bases are a match to TRBD1. Germline-derived CDR1 and CDR2 are MGHRA and YSYEKL. The CDR3 extends over 18 amino acids. V trimming: 3 bases; J trimming: 3 bases; junction bases outside the gene matches: 12. Here the CDR3 reads CASSQPLGQGGRDTEAFF. CDR3 DNA: TGCGCCAGCAGCCAGCCCCTGGGACAGGGGGGACGGGACACTGAAGCTTTCTTT.

On this clonotype itself: An end of the junction differs from the germline gene, which may be a read error. The CDR3 DNA reads as TGTGCCAGCAGCACCGATTTAGGTGGGCAGCCCCGGCATTTT. Translated, it gives CASSTDLGGQPRHF. The rearrangement joins TRBV27 to TRBJ1-5; D ambiguous. The V gene's germline CDR1 is MNHEY and CDR2 SMNVEV (reference sequence). The CDR3 extends over 14 amino acids.

The chain is built from TRBV20-1 and TRBJ2-3; 8 nucleotides line up with TRBD2. Germline CDR1 and CDR2: DFQATT and SNEGSKA (reference sequence). The CDR3 totals 14 residues. With V trimmed by 1 base and J by 4 bases, 4 bases remained unmatched. CDR3 nucleotides: TGCAGTGCTAGAGGCGGGGGGCCATCAGATACGCAGTATTTT. Protein product: CSARGGGPSDTQYF.

The chain combines TRBV3-1 with TRBJ1-3, with unresolved D. Germline V gene data show CDR1 as LGHDT and CDR2 as YNNKEL (reference sequence). This CDR3 contains 14 residues. The V end was cut by 1 base, the J end by 3 bases, with 7 bases between. The DNA for the CDR3 is TGTGCCAGCAGCCAAGGGCAGCTTGGAAACACCATATATTTT. The encoded protein is CASSQGQLGNTIYF.

This clonotype was seen ten or more times. V and J are TRBV29-1 and TRBJ1-1, with a possible D match to TRBD1 (6 bases). The CDR3 contains 12 residues. V gave up 4 bases and J gave up 4 bases, with 10 bases separating them. The germline CDR1 and CDR2 sequences are SQVTM and ANQGSEA. The CDR3 region is CSVGDTSTEAFF. The CDR3 DNA reads TGCAGCGTTGGGGACACCTCCACTGAAGCTTTCTTT.